This T cell receptor (beta chain) was recovered during a study of T cells after yellow fever vaccination (dated by TCRdb to the late 2010s). Background for the entire study: The SMART-Seq v4 Ultra Low Input RNA kit was used to prepare libraries from fractions with low cell numbers. To follow T-cell clones before and after both primary and booster YFV17D yellow fever vaccination, bulk TCR alpha and beta repertoires underwent longitudinal sequencing. Two healthy male donors, one aged 18 to 30 and one aged 30 to 40 years, were included in the cohort. Blood was drawn at multiple timepoints before and after primary and secondary immunization, with bulk PBMC replicates and cell subsets isolated. What the study reported, not specific to this receptor: After the booster, most clones that had expanded after primary vaccination were detected again (approximately 95% of CD4 and around nine tenths of CD8), suggesting broad maintenance of memory. The study included only a couple of donors, which limits how far the findings can be generalized. A small fraction of clonotypes showed up in both the CD4 and CD8 compartments, probably as a result of convergent recombination. Computational filtering was required because FACS-sorted repertoires could contain abundant contaminating clonotypes from the bulk population. The secondary T-cell response was weaker than the primary response but faster, peaking on day 5 instead of day 15.

Remarks on this clonotype: The record has no base qualities; no much larger clone is one base away.

The treatment or condition label here, explained by the study, means: live attenuated yellow fever vaccine strain. PBMCs were isolated from peripheral blood using a standard Ficoll-Paque protocol. With anti-CD3 and anti-CD8 staining plus a dextramer loaded with the yellow fever NS4B epitope peptide, the researchers sorted epitope-specific CD8 T cells. TriZol was used to extract RNA from bulk PBMCs, CD4 and CD8 fractions, and dextramer-positive and dextramer-negative fractions. The CDR3 goes from the cysteine to the phenylalanine over 15 residues. CDR3 DNA is the only sequence kept; it has 45 bases, read in frame from the first base. At the junction V is shortened by 2 bases and J by 4 bases, with 17 bases in between. Taken from the germline V gene (reference sequence), the CDR1 and CDR2 loops are GTSNPN and SVGIG. TCR cDNA was made using 5'RACE template switching, a step that added a universal primer site and unique molecular identifiers. Priming for cDNA synthesis came from both the TCR alpha and TCR beta constant segments. Two PCR steps were used to amplify libraries, with sample barcodes and sequencing adapters being added in the second step. Libraries were sequenced on Illumina HiSeq 2500 (2x100 bp) or NovaSeq (2x150 bp). The paper's processing steps were these. Reads were demultiplexed and collapsed into UMI consensus sequences with MIGEC, and V(D)J alignment was performed with MiXCR. Vaccine-responding clonotypes were identified with edgeR using replicate PBMC samples, with FDR below 0.01 and a log2 fold change above 5 up to day 15 being required. CD4 or CD8 identity was assigned to each bulk clonotype according to whether the clonotype was present at higher abundance in the sequenced CD4 repertoire or the sequenced CD8 repertoire. Clonotypes enriched at least 10-fold in dextramer-positive over dextramer-negative fractions were defined as NS4B-specific, and CD4-biased clonotypes were excluded. TCRdb's own reprocessing of the public reads used fastp at Q25 and MiXCR and kept productive beta chains. Rows are combined by CDR3 protein, so each entry shows the most common genes and DNA. These V and J calls are TCRdb output, not the study's own analysis. The sample data list approximately 96,000 distinct CDR3 sequences, and about 8.4% of these were observed just once. 16% of the sample is held by the ten biggest clonotypes.

Rearrangement joined TRBV30 to TRBJ1-1; possibly the D gene is TRBD1, per 6 matching bases. This sample comprised CD8+ T cells not binding an NS4B(214-222) dextramer, sorted from PBMCs, obtained roughly 15 days after the first yellow fever vaccination. The cell subset or site label on this specimen signifies: NS4B epitope dextramer-negative CD8 T cells. The TCR comes from a man aged 18 to 29 who received the YFV17D yellow fever vaccine. The CDR3 protein sequence reads: CAWSLGGEYSTEAFF. At the DNA level, the sequence is TGTGCCTGGAGTCTCGGGGGCGAGTATAGCACTGAAGCTTTCTTT. The full variable domain, with segments outside the CDR3 supplied by the reference TRBV30 and TRBJ1-1 proteins, appears as SQTIHQWPATLVQPVGSPLSLECTVEGTSNPNLYWYRQAAGRGLQLLFYSVGIGQISSEVPQNLSASRPQDRQFILSSKKLLLSDSGFYLCAWSLGGEYSTEAFFGQGTRLTVV.